This TCR beta chain comes out of a study of identical twins. Findings and limits, study-wide: Insertions were reduced in abundant cord blood beta clonotypes but not in memory repertoires. Twins shared out-of-frame alpha sequences with excess low generation probability.

A universal primer binding site was introduced by template switching. The final cDNA contained unique molecular identifiers. TCRdb reanalysed the 5' RACE reads using MiXCR and keeps one entry per CDR3 protein. The sample yields 350,000 or so distinct CDR3 sequences, roughly an eighth seen once. V was pared by 3 bases and J by 2 bases, with 15 bases between. Germline V gene lookup returns CDR1 LNHDA and CDR2 SQIVND (reference sequence). This CDR3 has 16 residues. Donors were all healthy Caucasians. To note about this clonotype: Antigen specificity is unknown.

This same sample was also part of a study on yellow fever vaccine responses in identical twins.

The receptor's source is a young woman in good health. The specimen sequenced was CD8+ T cells sorted from blood. V is TRBV19 and J is TRBJ2-3; D is uncertain. The CDR3 protein is CASSIKATLPTDTQYF. CDR3 DNA: TGTGCCAGTAGTATTAAAGCCACCCTCCCCACAGATACGCAGTATTTT.